The table lists the clone carrying this T cell receptor (beta chain) with a few counts. Antigen: not known. The V and J ends lost 3 bases and 8 bases respectively, with 16 bases between them. The CDR3 runs to 14 residues. Looked up from germline, CDR1 is LGHDT and CDR2 is YNNKEL (reference sequence). The data belong to a study of T-cell memory formation after mild COVID-19. Researchers used 5'RACE with constant-segment primers to make TCR alpha and TCR beta cDNA libraries that carry sample barcodes and UMIs. In TCRdb, the 5' RACE reads were re-called with MiXCR into one record per CDR3 protein. Of some 300,000 distinct CDR3 sequences listed, 19% are singletons. Study observations and caveats: That cross-reactive memory joined was suggested by some responding clones appearing in pre-infection memory.

The V call is TRBV3-1, the J call TRBJ1-2; D is unclear. The receptor comes from a man aged 18 to 30 who had mild COVID-19 (a few samples of this study predate the infection). Cell type and time point are not known. The sample consisted of PBMCs or a T cell subset sorted from them (not recorded which). CDR3 nucleotide sequence: TGTGCCAGCAGCCAGCAGACTCGTCTGGGGGGCTACACCTTC. Amino acids: CASSQQTRLGGYTF.